This T cell receptor (beta chain) was recovered during a study of blood T cell repertoires in COVID-19. Study-level background: Sources were T cells, B-cell-depleted T cells, or PBMCs; the material itself was cDNA or gDNA.

The method was immunoSEQ multiplex PCR; TCRdb's version includes in-frame clones alone and lacks a portion of them. This table has tens of thousands of clones, around 87% appearing once. Trimming removed 6 bases from V and 5 bases from J; junction bases left unmatched: 13. The CDR3 extends over 17 amino acids. Germline V gene lookup returns CDR1 LNHDA and CDR2 SQIVND (reference sequence). The sample consisted of peripheral blood. The receptor comes from a man in his forties or fifties with active COVID-19. V is TRBV19 and J is TRBJ2-2, with TRBD1 identical over 9 bases. The CDR3 reads CASRPGQGILLTGELFF. The DNA of the CDR3 is TGTGCCAGTAGGCCGGGACAGGGAATCTTATTGACCGGGGAGCTGTTTTTT.